Included here is one T cell receptor beta chain sequence, with context. Its specificity is unknown. The same CDR3 is also encoded by other DNA sequences in this sample. Time point in this sample: baseline, week 1 (first vaccination visit). Treatment noted: pre-vaccination baseline after standard-of-care therapy. Here immunoSEQ multiplex PCR was the method, and the copy in TCRdb shows in-frame clones only, minus some. The repertoire includes about 98,000 clones, about 90% of them detected once, and approximately 0.57% sits in the top ten. The sample originates from a study of a mutant IDH1 vaccine in newly diagnosed glioma. Study as a whole: Before enrollment, the patients had been treated with radiotherapy alone, temozolomide alone, or both together. Most of them had received both.

Points from the study as a whole: Researchers report vaccine-induced immune responses in 93.3% of patients.

CDR3 size: 10 residues. The germline gives CDR1 MNHEY, CDR2 SVGAGI. V gave up 7 bases and J gave up 4 bases, with 5 bases separating them. Sequencing used PBMCs, obtained from a glioma patient treated with radiotherapy, temozolomide or both. This clonotype was obtained from a woman aged 45-65 years with glioma. This rearrangement joins TRBV6-5 to TRBJ2-7, with a possible D match to TRBD2 (5 bases). CDR3 nucleotide sequence: TGTGCCAGCACGGGATACGAGCAGTACTTC. Amino acid sequence: CASTGYEQYF.